This TCR beta chain was profiled in a study of technical replicates of blood from several donors. The V end lost 4 bases, the J end lost 6 bases, and 10 bases lay between the germline ends. The CDR3 length is 12 residues. Germline V gene lookup returns CDR1 MGHDK and CDR2 SYGVNS. Clones were read by immunoSEQ multiplex PCR, and TCRdb kept only the in-frame ones, dropping some. The data contain 80,000 to 90,000 clones, around 94% of them seen just once; the ten biggest clones take up 0.2% to 0.3%. This clonotype was sampled from a human donor in good health. Sequencing was performed on T cells isolated from PBMCs. The genes are TRBV25-1 and TRBJ2-7; perhaps TRBD2 as D (5 bases). The CDR3 spells CASSASGTEQYF. The CDR3 DNA sequence: TGTGCCAGCAGTGCATCGGGAACCGAGCAGTACTTC.